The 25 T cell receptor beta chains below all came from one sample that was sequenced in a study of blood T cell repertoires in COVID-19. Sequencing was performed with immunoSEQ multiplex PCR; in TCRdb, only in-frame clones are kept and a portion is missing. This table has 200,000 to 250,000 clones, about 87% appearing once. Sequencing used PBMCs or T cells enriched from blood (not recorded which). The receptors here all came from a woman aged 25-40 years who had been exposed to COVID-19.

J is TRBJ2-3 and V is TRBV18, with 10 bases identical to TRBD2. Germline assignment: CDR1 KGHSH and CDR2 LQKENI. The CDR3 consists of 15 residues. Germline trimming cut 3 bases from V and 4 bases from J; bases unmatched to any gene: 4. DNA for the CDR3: TGTGCCAGCTCACCCCCGGGACTAGCGCCAGATACGCAGTATTTT. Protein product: CASSPPGLAPDTQYF.

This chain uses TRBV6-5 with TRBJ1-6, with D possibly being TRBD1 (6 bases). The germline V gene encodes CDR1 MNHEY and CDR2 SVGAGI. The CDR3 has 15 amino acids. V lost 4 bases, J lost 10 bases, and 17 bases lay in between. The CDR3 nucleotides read TGTGCCAGCAGTTCCACTCGTACAGGGAAGTCACCCCTCCACTTT. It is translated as CASSSTRTGKSPLHF.

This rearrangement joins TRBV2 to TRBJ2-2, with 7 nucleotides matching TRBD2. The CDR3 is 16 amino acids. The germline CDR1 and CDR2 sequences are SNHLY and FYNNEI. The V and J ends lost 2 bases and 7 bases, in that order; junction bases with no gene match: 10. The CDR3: CASSEISGNVGGELFF. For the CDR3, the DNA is TGTGCCAGCAGTGAAATCAGCGGGAACGTCGGCGGGGAGCTGTTTTTT.

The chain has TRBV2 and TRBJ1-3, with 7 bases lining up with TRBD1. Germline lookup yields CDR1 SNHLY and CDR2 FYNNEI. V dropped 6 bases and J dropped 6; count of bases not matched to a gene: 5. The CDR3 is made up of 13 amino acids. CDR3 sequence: CASSNDRANTIYF. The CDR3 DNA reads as TGTGCCAGCAGCAACGACAGGGCAAACACCATATATTTT.

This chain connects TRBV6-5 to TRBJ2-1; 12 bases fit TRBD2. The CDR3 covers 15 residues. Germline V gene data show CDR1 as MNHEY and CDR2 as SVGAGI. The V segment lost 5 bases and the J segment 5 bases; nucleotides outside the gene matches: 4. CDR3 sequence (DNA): TGTGCCAGCAGTCGCCGGACTAGCGGGAACAATGAGCAGTTCTTC. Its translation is CASSRRTSGNNEQFF.

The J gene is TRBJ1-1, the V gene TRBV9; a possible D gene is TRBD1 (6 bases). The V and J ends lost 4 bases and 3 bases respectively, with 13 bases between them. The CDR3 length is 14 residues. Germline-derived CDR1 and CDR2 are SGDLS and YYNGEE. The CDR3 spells CASSPPNRDTEAFF. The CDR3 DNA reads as TGTGCCAGCAGCCCCCCCAACAGGGACACTGAAGCTTTCTTT.

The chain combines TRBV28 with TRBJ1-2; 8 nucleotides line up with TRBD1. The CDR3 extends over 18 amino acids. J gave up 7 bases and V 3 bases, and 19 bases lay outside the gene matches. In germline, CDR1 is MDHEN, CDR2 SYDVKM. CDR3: CASSLRPTYRGAVRGYTF. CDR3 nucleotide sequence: TGTGCCAGCAGTTTGCGGCCTACTTACAGGGGGGCGGTACGTGGCTACACCTTC.

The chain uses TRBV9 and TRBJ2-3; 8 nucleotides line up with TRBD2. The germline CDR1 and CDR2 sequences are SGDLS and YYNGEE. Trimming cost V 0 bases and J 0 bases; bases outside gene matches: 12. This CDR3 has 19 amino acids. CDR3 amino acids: CASSVDDSGIRMSTDTQYF. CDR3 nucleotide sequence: TGTGCCAGCAGCGTAGATGATAGCGGGATCCGCATGAGCACAGATACGCAGTATTTT.

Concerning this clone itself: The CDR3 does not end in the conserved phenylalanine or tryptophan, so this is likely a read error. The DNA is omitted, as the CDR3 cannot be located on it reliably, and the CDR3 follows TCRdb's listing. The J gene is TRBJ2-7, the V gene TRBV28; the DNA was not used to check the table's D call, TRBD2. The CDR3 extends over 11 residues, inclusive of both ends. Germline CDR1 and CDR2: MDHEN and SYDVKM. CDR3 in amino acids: CASSPHGTLRG.

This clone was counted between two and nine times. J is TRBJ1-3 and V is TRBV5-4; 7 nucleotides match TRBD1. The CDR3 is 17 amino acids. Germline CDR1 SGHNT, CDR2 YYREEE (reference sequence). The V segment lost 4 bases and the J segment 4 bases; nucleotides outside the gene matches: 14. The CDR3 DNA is TGTGCCAGCAGCCCCGTTCCCGGGACAGAGTTAGGAAACACCATATATTTT. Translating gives CASSPVPGTELGNTIYF.

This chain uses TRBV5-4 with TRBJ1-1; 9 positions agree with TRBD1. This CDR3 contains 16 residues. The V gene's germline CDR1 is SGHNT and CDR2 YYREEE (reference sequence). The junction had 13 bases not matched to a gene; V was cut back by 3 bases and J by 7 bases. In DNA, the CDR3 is TGTGCCAGCAGCTACCCCGGGACAGGGTTAAAGGGTGAAGCTTTCTTT. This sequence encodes CASSYPGTGLKGEAFF.

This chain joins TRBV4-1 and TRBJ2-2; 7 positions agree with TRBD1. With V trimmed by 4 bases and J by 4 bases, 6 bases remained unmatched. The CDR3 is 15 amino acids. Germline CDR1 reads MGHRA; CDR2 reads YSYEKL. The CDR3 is CASSPTGSRTGELFF. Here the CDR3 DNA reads TGCGCCAGCAGCCCGACAGGGAGTCGCACCGGGGAGCTGTTTTTT.

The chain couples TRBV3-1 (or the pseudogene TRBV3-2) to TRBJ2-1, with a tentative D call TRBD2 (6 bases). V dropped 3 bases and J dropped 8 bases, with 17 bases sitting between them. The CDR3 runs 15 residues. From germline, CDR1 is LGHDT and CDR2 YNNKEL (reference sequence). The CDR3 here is CASSQGIADGHEQFF. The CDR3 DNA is TGTGCCAGCAGCCAGGGAATAGCGGATGGCCATGAGCAGTTCTTC.

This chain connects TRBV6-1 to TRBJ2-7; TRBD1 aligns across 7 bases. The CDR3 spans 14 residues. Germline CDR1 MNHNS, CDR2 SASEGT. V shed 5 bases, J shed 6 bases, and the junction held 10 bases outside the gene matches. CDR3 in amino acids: CASSPGTALSEQYF. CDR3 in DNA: TGTGCCAGCAGTCCCGGGACAGCCCTTAGCGAGCAGTACTTC.

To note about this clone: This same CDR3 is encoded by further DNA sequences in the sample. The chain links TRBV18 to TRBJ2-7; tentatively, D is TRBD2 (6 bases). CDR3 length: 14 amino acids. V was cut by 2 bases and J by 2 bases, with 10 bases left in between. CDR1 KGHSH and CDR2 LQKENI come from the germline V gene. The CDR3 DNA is TGTGCCAGCTCACCAAGGCGGGAAGCCTACGAGCAGTACTTC. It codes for CASSPRREAYEQYF. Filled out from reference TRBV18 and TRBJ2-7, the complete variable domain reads NAGVMQNPRHLVRRRGQEARLRCSPMKGHSHVYWYRQLPEEGLKFMVYLQKENIIDESGMPKERFSAEFPKEGPSILRIQQVVRGDSAAYFCASSPRREAYEQYFGPGTRLTVT.

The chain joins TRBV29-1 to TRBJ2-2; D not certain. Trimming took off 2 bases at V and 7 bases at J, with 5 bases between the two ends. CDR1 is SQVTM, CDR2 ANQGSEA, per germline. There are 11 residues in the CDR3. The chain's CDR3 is CSVEYFGELFF. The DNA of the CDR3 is TGCAGCGTTGAATACTTCGGGGAGCTGTTTTTT.

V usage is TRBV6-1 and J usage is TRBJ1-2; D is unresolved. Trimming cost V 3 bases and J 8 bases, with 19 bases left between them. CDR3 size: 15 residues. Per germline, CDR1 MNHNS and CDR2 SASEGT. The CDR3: CASSERVWQPRGYTF. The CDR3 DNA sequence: TGTGCCAGCAGTGAGCGGGTATGGCAGCCGCGGGGCTACACCTTC.

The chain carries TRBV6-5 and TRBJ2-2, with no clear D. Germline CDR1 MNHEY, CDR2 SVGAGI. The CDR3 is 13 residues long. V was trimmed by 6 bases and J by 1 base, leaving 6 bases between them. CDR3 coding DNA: TGTGCCAGCAGACACAAGAACACCGGGGAGCTGTTTTTT. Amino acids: CASRHKNTGELFF.

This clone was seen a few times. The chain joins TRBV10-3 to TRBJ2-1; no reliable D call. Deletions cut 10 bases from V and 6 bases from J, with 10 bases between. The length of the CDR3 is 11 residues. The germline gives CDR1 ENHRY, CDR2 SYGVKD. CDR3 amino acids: CATSLGNEQFF. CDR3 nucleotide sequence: TGTGCCACCTCCCTAGGCAATGAGCAGTTCTTC.

The CDR3 DNA reads as TGCGCCAGCTCTCCCTTTTCCTCTGGAAACACCATATATTTT. This gives the protein CASSPFSSGNTIYF. This chain uses TRBV5-1 with TRBJ1-3; D uncertain. Germline-derived CDR1 and CDR2 are SGHRS and YFSETQ. The V end was cut by 7 bases, the J end by 0 bases, with 11 bases between. CDR3 length equals 14 residues.

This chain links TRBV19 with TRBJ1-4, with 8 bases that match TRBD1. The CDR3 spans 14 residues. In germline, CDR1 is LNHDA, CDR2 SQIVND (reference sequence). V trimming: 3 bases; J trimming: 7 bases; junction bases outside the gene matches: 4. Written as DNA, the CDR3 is TGTGCCAGTAGTATGCAGGGGGCGGTTGAAAAACTGTTTTTT. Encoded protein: CASSMQGAVEKLFF.

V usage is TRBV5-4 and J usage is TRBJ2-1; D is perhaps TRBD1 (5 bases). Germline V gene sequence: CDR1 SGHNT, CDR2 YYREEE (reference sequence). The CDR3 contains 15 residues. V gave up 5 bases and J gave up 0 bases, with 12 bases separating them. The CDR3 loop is CASSITGLSYNEQFF. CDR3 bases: TGTGCCAGCAGTATAACAGGCCTCTCCTACAATGAGCAGTTCTTC.

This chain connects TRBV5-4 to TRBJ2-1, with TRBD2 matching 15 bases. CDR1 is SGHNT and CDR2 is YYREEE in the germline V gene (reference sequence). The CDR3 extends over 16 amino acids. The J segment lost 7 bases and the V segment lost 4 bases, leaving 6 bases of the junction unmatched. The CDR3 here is CASSRRTSGRANEQFF. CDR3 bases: TGTGCCAGCAGCCGCAGGACTAGCGGGAGGGCTAATGAGCAGTTCTTC.

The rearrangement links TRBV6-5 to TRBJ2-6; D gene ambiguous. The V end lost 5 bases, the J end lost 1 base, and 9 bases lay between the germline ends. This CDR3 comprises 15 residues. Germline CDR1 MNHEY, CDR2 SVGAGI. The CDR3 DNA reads TGTGCCAGCAGTACACAGCTTTCTGGGGCCAACGTCCTGACTTTC. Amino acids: CASSTQLSGANVLTF.

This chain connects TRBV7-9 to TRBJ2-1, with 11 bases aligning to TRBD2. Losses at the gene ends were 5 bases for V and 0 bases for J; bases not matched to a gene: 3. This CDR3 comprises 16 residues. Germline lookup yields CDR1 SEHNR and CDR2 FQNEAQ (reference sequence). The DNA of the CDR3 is TGTGCCAGCAGCCACACTAGCGGGGGCTCCTACAATGAGCAGTTCTTC. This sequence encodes CASSHTSGGSYNEQFF.